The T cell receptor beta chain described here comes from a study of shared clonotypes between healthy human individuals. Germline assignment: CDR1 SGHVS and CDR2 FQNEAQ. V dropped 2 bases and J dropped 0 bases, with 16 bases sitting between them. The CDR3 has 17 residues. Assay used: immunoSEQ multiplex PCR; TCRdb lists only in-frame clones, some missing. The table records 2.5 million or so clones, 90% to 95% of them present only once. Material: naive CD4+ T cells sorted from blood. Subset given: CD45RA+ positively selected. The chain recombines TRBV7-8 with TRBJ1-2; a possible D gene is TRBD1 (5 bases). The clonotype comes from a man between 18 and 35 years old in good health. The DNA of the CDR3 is TGTGCCAGCAGCTTACGGACCAGGGAGACAGCTAACTATGGCTACACCTTC. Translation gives CASSLRTRETANYGYTF.